This T cell receptor beta chain was recovered during a study of cytomegalovirus exposure and HLA in healthy donors. Overall study: The approximately 700 first-cohort repertoires shared a platform with the roughly 130 validation repertoires, as reported in a later analysis.

A remark on this clone: Its antigen is undetermined.

The CDR3 consists of 15 residues. Trimming removed 6 bases from V and 3 bases from J; junction bases left unmatched: 3. Germline CDR1 SGHAT, CDR2 FQNNGV. General study points: First-cohort TCR clusters tended to co-occur in the approximately 110 validation repertoires, a later analysis found. Investigators reported 164 TCR beta chains as tied to cytomegalovirus. Reported performance of the classifier showed diagnosis of cytomegalovirus status with high specificity and sensitivity.

Method: immunoSEQ multiplex PCR; TCRdb's copy keeps in-frame clones and lacks some. The sample lists about 200,000 clones; approximately 80% were seen once. The receptor was isolated from a young woman in good health and CMV-seropositive. The gene calls are TRBV11-2 and TRBJ2-2, with 11 bases aligning to TRBD2. The sample comprised PBMCs. The CDR3 sequence: CASRAGLADTGELFF. CDR3 DNA sequence: TGTGCCAGCAGGGCGGGACTAGCGGACACCGGGGAGCTGTTTTTT.